Included here is one T cell receptor (beta chain) sequence, with context. These data are taken from a study of blood T cell repertoires in COVID-19. Study summary: Donors in the United States, Italy and Spain gave samples during acute or convalescent COVID-19. The analysed material was cDNA or gDNA that came from T cells, B-cell-depleted T cells, or PBMCs.

Followed over time, Seattle patients had been enrolled while infection was active. Per the study methods: It was from reference gene primer amplification that nucleated cell counts were estimated. Here immunoSEQ multiplex PCR was the method, and the copy in TCRdb shows in-frame clones only, minus some. That table is the source of V, J and clone size, and D and trimming were worked out from the DNA. Among some 310,000 clones listed, roughly 90% were seen once. This CDR3 has 13 residues. CDR1 is LNHDA, CDR2 SQIVND, per germline (reference sequence). V lost 8 bases, J lost 1 base, and 2 bases stayed unmatched.

Sequencing was carried out using peripheral blood. The receptor's source is a woman between 35 and 50 years old with COVID-19, enrolled during active disease. The chain employs TRBV19 and TRBJ1-5, with 7 bases aligning to TRBD1. CDR3 nucleotide sequence: TGTGCCAGTGTGGGACAGAGCAATCAGCCCCAGCATTTT. It specifies CASVGQSNQPQHF.